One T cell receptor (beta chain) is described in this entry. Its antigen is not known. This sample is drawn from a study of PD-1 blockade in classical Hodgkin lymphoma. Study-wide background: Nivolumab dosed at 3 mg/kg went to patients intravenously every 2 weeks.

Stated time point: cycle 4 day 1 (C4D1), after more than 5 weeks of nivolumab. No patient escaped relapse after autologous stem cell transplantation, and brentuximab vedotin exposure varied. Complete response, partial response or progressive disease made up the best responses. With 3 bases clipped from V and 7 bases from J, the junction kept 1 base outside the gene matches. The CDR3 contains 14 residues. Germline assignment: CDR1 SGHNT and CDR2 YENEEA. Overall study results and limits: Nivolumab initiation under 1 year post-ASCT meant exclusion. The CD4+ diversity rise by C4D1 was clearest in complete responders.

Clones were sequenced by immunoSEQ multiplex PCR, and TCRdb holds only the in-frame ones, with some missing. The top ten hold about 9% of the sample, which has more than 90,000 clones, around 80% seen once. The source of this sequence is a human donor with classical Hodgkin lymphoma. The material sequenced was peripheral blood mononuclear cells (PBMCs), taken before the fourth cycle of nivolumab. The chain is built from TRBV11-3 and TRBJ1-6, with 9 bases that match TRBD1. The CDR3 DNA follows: TGTGCCAGCAGCTTGGGACAGGGCAATTCACCCCTCCACTTT. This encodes CASSLGQGNSPLHF.